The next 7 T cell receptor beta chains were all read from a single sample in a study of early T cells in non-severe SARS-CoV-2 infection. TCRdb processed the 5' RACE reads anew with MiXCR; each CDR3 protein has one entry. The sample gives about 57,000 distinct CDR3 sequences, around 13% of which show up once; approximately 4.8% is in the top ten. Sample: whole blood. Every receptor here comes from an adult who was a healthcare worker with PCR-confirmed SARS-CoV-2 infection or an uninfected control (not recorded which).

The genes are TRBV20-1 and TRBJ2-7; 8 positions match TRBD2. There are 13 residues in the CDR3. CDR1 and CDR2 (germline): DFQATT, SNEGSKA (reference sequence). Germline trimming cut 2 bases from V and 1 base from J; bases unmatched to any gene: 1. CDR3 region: CSARLAGSYEQYF. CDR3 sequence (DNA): TGCAGTGCTAGACTAGCGGGTTCCTACGAGCAGTACTTC.

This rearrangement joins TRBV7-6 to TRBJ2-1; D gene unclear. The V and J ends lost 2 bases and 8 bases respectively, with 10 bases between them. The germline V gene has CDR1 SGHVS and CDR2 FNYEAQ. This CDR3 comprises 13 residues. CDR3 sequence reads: CASSLRRGYEQFF. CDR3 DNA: TGTGCCAGCAGCTTAAGGCGCGGCTATGAGCAGTTCTTC. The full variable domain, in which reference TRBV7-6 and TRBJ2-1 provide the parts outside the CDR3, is GAGVSQSPRYKVTKRGQDVALRCDPISGHVSLYWYRQALGQGPEFLTYFNYEAQQDKSGLPNDRFSAERPEGSISTLTIQRTEQRDSAMYRCASSLRRGYEQFFGPGTRLTVL.

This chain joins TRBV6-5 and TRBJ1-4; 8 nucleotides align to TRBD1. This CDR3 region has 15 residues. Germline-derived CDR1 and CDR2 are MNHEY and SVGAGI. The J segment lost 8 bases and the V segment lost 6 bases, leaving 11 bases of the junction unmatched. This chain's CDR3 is CASRRQTGEGEKLFF. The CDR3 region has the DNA TGTGCCAGCAGGCGGCAGACAGGGGAAGGAGAAAAACTGTTTTTT.

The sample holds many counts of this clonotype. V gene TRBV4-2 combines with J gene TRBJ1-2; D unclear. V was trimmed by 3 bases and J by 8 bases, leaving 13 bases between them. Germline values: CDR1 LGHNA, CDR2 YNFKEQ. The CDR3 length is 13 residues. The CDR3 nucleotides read TGTGCCAGCAGCCAGCCCCCTTCGTACGGCTACACCTTC. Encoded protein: CASSQPPSYGYTF.

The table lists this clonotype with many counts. CDR3: CASKAGYGANVLTF. In DNA, the CDR3 is TGTGCCAGCAAGGCTGGCTATGGGGCCAACGTCCTGACTTTC. The chain employs TRBV12-3 or TRBV12-4 and TRBJ2-6; D gene ambiguous. The length of the CDR3 is 14 residues. V was trimmed by 7 bases and J by 3 bases, leaving 10 bases between them.

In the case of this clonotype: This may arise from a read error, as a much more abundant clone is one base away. The CDR3 sequence: CAIGAQRGGDTQYF. Here the CDR3 DNA reads TGTGCCATCGGCGCCCAGCGGGGTGGGGATACGCAGTATTTT. J is TRBJ2-3 and V is TRBV10-3; 7 nucleotides agree with TRBD2. Losses at the gene ends were 8 bases for V and 6 bases for J; bases not matched to a gene: 11. The CDR3 consists of 14 residues. CDR1 is ENHRY and CDR2 is SYGVKD in the germline V gene.

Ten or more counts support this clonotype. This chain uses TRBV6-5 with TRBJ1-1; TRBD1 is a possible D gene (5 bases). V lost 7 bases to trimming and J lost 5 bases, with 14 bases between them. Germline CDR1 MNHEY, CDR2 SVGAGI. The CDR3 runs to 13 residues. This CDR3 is CASTYGGGTEAFF. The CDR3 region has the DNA TGTGCCAGCACCTACGGGGGGGGGACTGAAGCTTTCTTT.